The rows below give T cell receptor beta chains drawn from one sample of a study of blood T cell repertoires in COVID-19. Data came from immunoSEQ multiplex PCR; TCRdb stores just in-frame clones and leaves some out. The table includes 90,000 to 140,000 clones, about three quarters detected once. The sequencing sample was made of peripheral blood. The receptor source for this set is a woman in her 70s with acute or convalescent COVID-19. Each CDR3 is given with its conserved first and last residue. The D gene is left open where the match is weak. The listing skips clone size in some rows; elsewhere it reads once, few, many or a size class.

j_call clone_size d_call v_call cdr3_aa cdr3_nt
TRBJ2-3 few TRBD1 TRBV18 CASSPRAPRDRGSDTQYF TGTGCCAGCTCACCACGGGCTCCCCGGGACAGGGGTTCGGATACGCAGTATTTT
TRBJ2-7 . TRBD1 TRBV7-2 CASSPRQGRDEQYF TGTGCCAGCAGCCCAAGACAGGGACGGGACGAGCAGTACTTC
TRBJ1-6 . . TRBV4-1 CASGRGDGHNSPLHF TGCGCCAGCGGACGGGGTGACGGACATAATTCACCCCTCCACTTT
TRBJ2-2 few TRBD1 TRBV29-1 CSVPNPTGGDPNTGELFF TGCAGCGTTCCTAACCCTACAGGGGGCGACCCCAACACCGGGGAGCTGTTTTTT
TRBJ2-1 . TRBD2 TRBV19 CASSEARGLAVEQFF TGTGCCAGTAGTGAAGCCAGGGGACTAGCAGTTGAGCAGTTCTTC
TRBJ1-4 . . TRBV7-9 CASSLRGGDEKLFF TGTGCCAGCAGCCTAAGAGGGGGAGATGAAAAACTGTTTTTT
TRBJ1-1 . TRBD1 TRBV30 CAWSGTGLGNTEAFF TGTGCCTGGAGTGGGACAGGACTGGGGAACACTGAAGCTTTCTTT
TRBJ1-6 . . TRBV11-2 CASSLQEESPLHF TGTGCCAGCAGCTTACAGGAGGAATCACCCCTCCACTTT
TRBJ2-7 few TRBD2 TRBV29-1 CSAVLAGISSYEQYF TGCAGCGCCGTACTAGCGGGGATCAGCTCCTACGAGCAGTACTTC
TRBJ1-6 . . TRBV10-1 CASSDNHRNSPLHF TGCGCCAGCAGTGACAATCATCGGAATTCACCCCTCCACTTT
TRBJ2-3 few . TRBV6-5 CASSHPSSGTDTQYF TGTGCCAGCAGTCATCCTAGCTCGGGCACAGATACGCAGTATTTT
TRBJ2-1 . TRBD2 TRBV29-1 CSGGGSYNEQFF TGCAGCGGCGGGGGCTCCTACAATGAGCAGTTCTTC
TRBJ1-6 . TRBD1 TRBV27 CASSFRQGGDSPLHF TGTGCCAGCAGTTTTCGACAGGGGGGTGATTCACCCCTCCACTTT
TRBJ1-1 . . TRBV11-2 CASSWGRNTEAFF TGTGCCAGCAGCTGGGGCAGGAACACTGAAGCTTTCTTT
TRBJ2-3 . . TRBV7-2 CASSSQLVADTQYF TGTGCCAGCAGCTCCCAATTAGTGGCAGATACGCAGTATTTT
TRBJ1-1 once TRBD1 TRBV20-1 CSASLRDSEAFF TGCAGTGCTAGTCTCCGGGACAGTGAAGCTTTCTTT
TRBJ1-2 . . TRBV4-1 CASSLGGAGYTF TGCGCCAGCAGCCTAGGTGGGGCTGGCTACACCTTC
TRBJ1-1 . . TRBV5-1 CASSTETANTEAFF TGCGCCAGCAGCACGGAGACAGCGAACACTGAAGCTTTCTTT
TRBJ2-2 few . TRBV7-9 CASSLAQGYTGELFF TGTGCCAGCAGCTTAGCTCAGGGATACACCGGGGAGCTGTTTTTT
TRBJ1-4 . . TRBV10-3 CAISEVRSVGNEKLFF TGTGCCATCAGTGAGGTGCGGTCGGTGGGTAATGAAAAACTGTTTTTT
TRBJ1-5 once TRBD1 TRBV6-5 CASTPTGGSNQPQHF TGTGCCAGCACCCCGACAGGGGGGAGCAATCAGCCCCAGCATTTT
TRBJ1-1 . TRBD1 TRBV2 CASSQGENTEAFF TGTGCCAGCAGTCAGGGGGAGAACACTGAAGCTTTCTTT
TRBJ2-1 . TRBD2 TRBV19 CASSTGRGLAGGHNEQFF TGTGCCAGTAGTACTGGTAGGGGACTAGCGGGGGGGCACAATGAGCAGTTCTTC
TRBJ1-2 . TRBD1 TRBV29-1 CSVEGTGGTYGYTF TGCAGCGTTGAAGGCACAGGGGGAACCTATGGCTACACCTTC
TRBJ1-4 few . TRBV20-1 CSARSMEGVFF TGCAGTGCCAGGTCAATGGAAGGGGTGTTTTTT
TRBJ2-2 . TRBD2 TRBV9 CASSKSGTRSTGELFF TGTGCCAGCAGCAAATCCGGGACTAGAAGTACCGGGGAGCTGTTTTTT
TRBJ1-2 once . TRBV6-6 CASSYGTQANYGYTF TGTGCCAGCAGTTACGGGACTCAAGCTAACTATGGCTACACCTTC
TRBJ1-5 . . TRBV30 CAWSGYSRNQPQHF TGTGCCTGGAGTGGGTATTCTAGGAATCAGCCCCAGCATTTT
TRBJ1-5 . . TRBV6-4 CASSDVGGQPQHF TGTGCCAGCAGTGACGTGGGGGGTCAGCCCCAGCATTTT
TRBJ1-2 few . TRBV5-5 CASSIDIRGYTF TGTGCCAGCAGCATAGACATACGGGGCTACACCTTC
TRBJ1-2 . . TRBV18 CASSPRTQGISAGYTF TGTGCCAGCTCACCACGCACACAGGGAATTAGCGCTGGCTACACCTTC
TRBJ2-2 . . TRBV14 CASSQTREDTGELFF TGTGCCAGCAGCCAAACCAGGGAGGACACCGGGGAGCTGTTTTTT
TRBJ2-4 . TRBD1 TRBV30 CAWTGQTLKNIQYF TGTGCCTGGACGGGACAGACTTTAAAAAACATTCAGTACTTC
TRBJ1-1 . TRBD1 TRBV28 CASSRTGGAFF TGTGCCAGCAGTAGGACAGGGGGAGCTTTCTTT
TRBJ2-7 . TRBD2 TRBV7-9 CASSWTSGSSYEQYF TGTGCCAGCAGCTGGACTAGCGGGAGCTCCTACGAGCAGTACTTC
TRBJ2-3 . TRBD2 TRBV9 CASATTSAAYTDTQYF TGTGCCAGCGCCACGACTAGCGCTGCATACACAGATACGCAGTATTTT
TRBJ2-1 . TRBD2 TRBV11-2 CASSPGLAGVNEQFF TGTGCCAGCAGCCCGGGACTAGCGGGGGTCAATGAGCAGTTCTTC
TRBJ1-1 . . TRBV9 CASSVGRGGGRTEAFF TGTGCCAGCAGCGTAGGGCGGGGAGGGGGGCGGACTGAAGCTTTCTTT
TRBJ2-3 once TRBD1 TRBV11-2 CASSLGTGLVDTQYF TGTGCCAGCAGCTTAGGGACAGGGTTGGTAGATACGCAGTATTTT
TRBJ2-7 . . TRBV29-1 CSVEAAANEQYF TGCAGCGTTGAAGCGGCGGCAAACGAGCAGTACTTC
TRBJ1-5 . . TRBV5-1 CASSLAGQGQPQHF TGCGCCAGCAGCTTGGCCGGGCAGGGTCAGCCCCAGCATTTT
TRBJ1-1 . . TRBV30 CAWSLAGSTEAFF TGTGCCTGGAGTTTGGCAGGGTCCACTGAAGCTTTCTTT
TRBJ1-1 . . TRBV18 CASLTKTRSEAFF TGTGCCAGTCTCACCAAGACGAGGTCTGAAGCTTTCTTT
TRBJ2-7 few TRBD2 TRBV28 CASSFRGTSFYEQYF TGTGCCAGCAGTTTCAGAGGGACTAGCTTCTACGAGCAGTACTTC
TRBJ1-2 . . TRBV4-3 CASSQLLDSRYGYTF TGCGCCAGCAGCCAGCTGCTGGACAGCCGTTATGGCTACACCTTC
TRBJ2-3 once TRBD2 TRBV5-5 CASSQGSSGGRFTDTQYF TGTGCCAGCAGCCAAGGATCTAGCGGGGGGAGGTTCACAGATACGCAGTATTTT
TRBJ1-5 many TRBD1 TRBV4-1 CASSPQGTPGQLNQPQHF TGCGCCAGCAGCCCCCAGGGTACGCCGGGACAGCTTAATCAGCCCCAGCATTTT
TRBJ1-2 . TRBD1 TRBV5-1 CASSLDPGGSYGYTF TGCGCCAGCAGCTTGGACCCAGGGGGTTCCTATGGCTACACCTTC
TRBJ1-2 many . TRBV5-4 CASSALTGGYGYTF TGTGCCAGCAGCGCCCTGACAGGCGGATATGGCTACACCTTC
TRBJ2-7 . . TRBV9 CASSVASGTGAYEQYF TGTGCCAGCAGCGTAGCTAGCGGGACAGGGGCCTACGAGCAGTACTTC
TRBJ1-1 . . TRBV7-2 CASSLSQMNTEAFF TGTGCCAGCAGCCTATCACAGATGAACACTGAAGCTTTCTTT
TRBJ2-7 . . TRBV6-5 CASSYSIQESYEQYF TGTGCCAGCAGTTACTCGATACAGGAATCCTACGAGCAGTACTTC
TRBJ1-1 . . TRBV7-2 CASSLTRVSTEAFF TGTGCCAGCAGCTTGACCAGGGTAAGCACTGAAGCTTTCTTT
TRBJ2-2 . . TRBV12-5 CASGFLADTGELFF TGTGCTAGTGGTTTCTTGGCAGACACCGGGGAGCTGTTTTTT
TRBJ1-2 few . TRBV24-1 CATSDRTGNYGYTF TGTGCCACCAGTGACAGGACTGGGAACTATGGCTACACCTTC